This TCR beta chain was obtained from a study of T cells in Graves' hyperthyroidism and ophthalmopathy. Researchers amplified the TCR beta CDR3 regions from RNA transcripts. The TCR CDR3 first-round RT-PCR relied on the HTBI primer set. TCRdb re-derived calls from the multiplex PCR reads in MiXCR, one entry per CDR3 protein. This table holds about 200,000 distinct CDR3 sequences, around 20% found once. This clonotype was detected many times. Its target is not known. The diagnostic basis comprised clinical symptoms, serum thyroxine and TRAb, thyroid ultrasound and orbital computed tomography. Study-wide results and caveats: Ophthalmopathy was model-predicted a median 6.5 months pre-onset.

This receptor was identified in a man aged 40-55 years with Graves' hyperthyroidism. The sample was blood.

The CDR3 protein is CSAPRLAGSTDTQYF. CDR3 bases: TGCAGTGCTCCCCGACTAGCGGGGAGCACAGATACGCAGTATTTT. The chain couples TRBV20-1 to TRBJ2-3, with TRBD2 matching over 11 bases. V dropped 5 bases and J dropped 0; count of bases not matched to a gene: 4. Germline CDR1 DFQATT, CDR2 SNEGSKA (reference sequence). This CDR3 has 15 amino acids.